This paragraph covers one T cell receptor beta chain sequence. The target antigen is unknown. Naivety among CD8 cells was defined by CD45RO negativity and positive CCR7 selection, thereby excluding terminally differentiated effector memory CD45RA+ cells. The sample originates from a study of shared clonotypes between healthy human individuals. In the study overall: Serving as donors were two women and a few men, whose ages spanned 18 to 49. CD4 naive and CD4 memory each took three plates per donor, while CD8 naive took two and CD8 memory one.

With 7 bases removed from V and 6 bases from J, the gap between germline ends came to 16 bases. The CDR3 sequence is 13 residues long. Per germline, CDR1 MNHEY and CDR2 SMNVEV (reference sequence). The table came from immunoSEQ multiplex PCR; TCRdb's copy has only in-frame clones and leaves some out. Here the sample spans 1.5 million to 2.5 million clones, 85% to 95% being singletons. Study conclusions and caveats: Relative to clonotypes present in all four donors, those not shared had lower generation probabilities. The study found roughly 5% of naive CD4 clonotypes shared across a few donors.

This sequence was found in a man aged 18 to 30 in good health. V gene TRBV27 combines with J gene TRBJ2-7; TRBD2 might be the D (6 bases). Input material: naive CD8+ T cells sorted from blood. The CDR3 nucleotides read TGTGCCAGCATCACTCGCCTCGGGGGCGAGCAGTACTTC. Translated, it gives CASITRLGGEQYF.